What follows are 25 T cell receptor beta chains derived from one specimen sequenced in a study of regulatory T cells in long-lasting Graves disease. Time point specified: persistent/refractory GD, antithyroid drugs over 5 years with positive TRAb. PBMC-derived RNA was used for the TCR library. CDR3-region Arm-PCR and iRepertoire HTBI primers produced the TCR beta libraries. MiXCR, run by TCRdb on the multiplex PCR reads, gives a single entry per CDR3 protein. The table has more than 300,000 distinct CDR3 sequences, approximately 25% seen once. Sequences were derived from peripheral blood mononuclear cells (PBMCs), sampled when the disease was refractory, from a patient treated with antithyroid drugs. Source of these receptors: a woman between 40 and 55 years old with Graves disease.

The chain carries TRBV2 and TRBJ2-7; unclear D gene. CDR3 length equals 13 residues. Looked up from germline, CDR1 is SNHLY and CDR2 is FYNNEI. Trimming cost V 8 bases and J 0 bases, with 11 bases left between them. CDR3 DNA sequence: TGTGCCAGCGGACGGCTTCTCTCCTACGAGCAGTACTTC. Translation gives CASGRLLSYEQYF.

V and J are TRBV5-4 and TRBJ1-2; D is unresolved. The CDR3 is 15 amino acids. The germline V gene encodes CDR1 SGHNT and CDR2 YYREEE (reference sequence). The V end was cut by 1 base, the J end by 0 bases, with 10 bases between. The CDR3 region is CASSLFVGTNYGYTF. In DNA, the CDR3 is TGTGCCAGCAGCTTGTTTGTCGGAACTAACTATGGCTACACCTTC.

This sequence joins TRBV7-9 and TRBJ1-1; D unclear. The V gene lost 4 bases and the J gene lost 3 bases, with 15 bases spanning the gap. This CDR3 is built from 15 residues. Per the germline V gene, CDR1 is SEHNR and CDR2 is FQNEAQ (reference sequence). In nucleotides, the CDR3 is TGTGCCAGCAGCTCTGACAAAGGGTTGGACACTGAAGCTTTCTTT. Its translation is CASSSDKGLDTEAFF.

Note on this clonotype: One junction end does not reproduce the germline sequence, and a read error may be involved. V is TRBV20-1 and J is TRBJ1-1; D gene unclear. CDR3 size: 14 residues. Germline V lookup: CDR1 DFQATT, CDR2 SNEGSKA (reference sequence). The CDR3 sequence is CSTRVDTMNTEAFF. The CDR3 DNA follows: TGCAGTACTAGAGTCGACACTATGAACACTGAAGCTTTCTTT.

A remark on this clonotype: A read error may explain this, as a much larger clone is one base away. The chain links TRBV28 to TRBJ2-1, with TRBD1 identical over 8 bases. Per germline, CDR1 MDHEN and CDR2 SYDVKM. The V and J ends lost 6 bases and 13 bases, in that order; junction bases with no gene match: 11. CDR3 length: 13 amino acids. CDR3 DNA sequence: TGTGCCAGCAGCCAGGGGGCTGTGGGCATTCAGTTCTTC. Protein: CASSQGAVGIQFF. Drawing the rest from reference TRBV28 and TRBJ2-1, the complete variable domain is DVKVTQSSRYLVKRTGEKVFLECVQDMDHENMFWYRQDPGLGLRLIYFSYDVKMKEKGDIPEGYSVSREKKERFSLILESASTNQTSMYLCASSQGAVGIQFFGPGTRLTVL.

This clonotype was counted many times. The chain recombines TRBV28 with TRBJ2-7; 9 bases map to TRBD1. Germline V lookup: CDR1 MDHEN, CDR2 SYDVKM. The CDR3 sequence is 12 residues long. The ends lost 6 bases at V and 6 bases at J; junction bases unmatched: 3. As DNA, the CDR3 is TGTGCCAGCAGGTTGACAGGGGGCGAGCAGTACTTC. It yields the protein CASRLTGGEQYF.

This clonotype was recorded at least ten times. The chain has TRBV27 and TRBJ1-6; tentatively, D is TRBD1 (5 bases). V gave up 2 bases and J gave up 9 bases, with 14 bases separating them. Germline assignment: CDR1 MNHEY and CDR2 SMNVEV (reference sequence). This CDR3 is built from 15 residues. The CDR3 region is CASSLVSDRTSPLHF. CDR3 sequence (DNA): TGTGCCAGCAGTTTAGTGTCAGACAGAACTTCACCCCTCCACTTT.

This clonotype has a count of ten or more. CDR3 residues: CASSPRRTLVYEQYF. In DNA, the CDR3 is TGTGCCAGCAGCCCGCGGAGGACACTTGTTTACGAGCAGTACTTC. The gene calls are TRBV28 and TRBJ2-7, with D tentatively TRBD1 or TRBD2 (5 bases each). With 6 bases removed from V and 4 bases from J, the gap between germline ends came to 19 bases. The CDR3 sequence is 15 residues long. In germline, CDR1 is MDHEN, CDR2 SYDVKM.

There are a few counts of this clonotype. The chain carries TRBV6-1 and TRBJ2-7; 9 bases match TRBD2. The CDR3 loop spans 14 amino acids. The J segment lost 3 bases and the V segment lost 6 bases, leaving 6 bases of the junction unmatched. Germline loops: CDR1 MNHNS, CDR2 SASEGT. CDR3 region: CASRGVTSGYEQYF. In DNA form, the CDR3 reads TGTGCCAGCAGGGGTGTGACTAGCGGCTACGAGCAGTACTTC.

With respect to this clonotype: A much larger clone differs from this one at a single base, so this may be a read error. The chain employs TRBV7-2 and TRBJ2-1, with D tentatively TRBD1 or TRBD2 (5 bases each). Germline-derived CDR1 and CDR2 are SGHTA and FQGNSA. V lost 5 bases to trimming and J lost 6 bases, with 11 bases between them. This CDR3 is 13 amino acids long. The CDR3 is CASSVGTGNEQFF. The CDR3 DNA is TGTGCCAGCAGCGTAGGGACCGGCAATGAGCAGTTCTTC.

There are many counts of this clonotype. V is TRBV30 and J is TRBJ2-4, with 7 bases lining up with TRBD2. The trim removed 4 bases at V and 6 bases at J, leaving 6 bases unmatched. Germline V gene lookup returns CDR1 GTSNPN and CDR2 SVGIG (reference sequence). The CDR3 spans 13 residues. The CDR3 region is CAWKRGSGNIQYF. DNA for the CDR3: TGTGCCTGGAAGCGCGGGAGTGGAAACATTCAGTACTTC.

This clonotype was detected only a few times. The chain joins TRBV7-3 to TRBJ2-5; 11 bases are a match to TRBD2. In germline, CDR1 is SGHTA, CDR2 FQGTGA. The CDR3 sequence is 16 residues long. The ends lost 0 bases at V and 4 bases at J; junction bases unmatched: 4. CDR3 loop: CASSLTPSGRPETQYF. CDR3 nucleotide sequence: TGTGCCAGCAGCTTAACCCCTAGCGGGAGGCCAGAGACCCAGTACTTC.

The chain carries TRBV5-1 and TRBJ2-7, with a tentative D call TRBD2 (6 bases). The CDR3 contains 13 residues. Germline-derived CDR1 and CDR2 are SGHRS and YFSETQ. The V end was cut by 6 bases, the J end by 6 bases, with 16 bases between. In DNA form, the CDR3 reads TGCGCCAGCATGGAGGGATCGGCTTTCGAGCAGTACTTC. This sequence encodes CASMEGSAFEQYF.

A word on this clonotype: This may be a read error: a much more frequent sequence differs by one nucleotide. The CDR3 DNA is TGTACCAGCAGTTGGGGACTAGCGTTTACCGGGGAGCCGTTTTTT. It is translated as CTSSWGLAFTGEPFF. This rearrangement joins TRBV12-3 or TRBV12-4 to TRBJ2-2, with TRBD2 identical over 10 bases. This CDR3 region has 15 residues.

This clonotype showed up just a few times. V is TRBV27 and J is TRBJ1-6; maybe TRBD1 (6 bases). Germline V gives CDR1 MNHEY, CDR2 SMNVEV (reference sequence). V dropped 3 bases and J dropped 14 bases, with 17 bases sitting between them. The CDR3 runs 14 residues. As DNA, the CDR3 is TGTGCCAGCAGTTTTCACAGGGAGAAGAGTTCCCTCCACTTT. Its translation is CASSFHREKSSLHF.

This clonotype was seen a few times. This chain joins TRBV4-1 and TRBJ1-5; D is unresolved. Trimming removed 8 bases from V and 1 base from J, with 15 bases in between. The CDR3 sequence is 15 residues long. Germline V gene lookup returns CDR1 MGHRA and CDR2 YSYEKL. CDR3 amino acids: CASSPGEFSNQPQHF. The CDR3 DNA reads TGCGCCAGCTCTCCCGGGGAATTCAGCAATCAGCCCCAGCATTTT.

This clonotype appeared many times. CDR3 residues: CASRVSDTEAFF. CDR3 bases: TGTGCCAGCAGGGTGTCGGACACTGAAGCTTTCTTT. This chain connects TRBV28 to TRBJ1-1; D call uncertain. Germline-derived CDR1 and CDR2 are MDHEN and SYDVKM. The CDR3 spans 12 residues. The V end lost 6 bases, the J end lost 3 bases, and 8 bases lay between the germline ends.

In this sample, this clonotype turned up many times. The chain employs TRBV5-1 and TRBJ2-7, with 7 positions matching TRBD1. From germline, CDR1 is SGHRS and CDR2 YFSETQ. Losses at the gene ends were 0 bases for V and 3 bases for J; bases not matched to a gene: 9. The CDR3 runs to 16 residues. This chain's CDR3 is CASSLAPTGSNYEQYF. Written as DNA, the CDR3 is TGCGCCAGCAGCTTGGCCCCGACAGGGTCGAACTACGAGCAGTACTTC.

The gene calls are TRBV6-1 and TRBJ2-1, with 8 bases matching TRBD2. This CDR3 spans 16 amino acids. From germline, CDR1 is MNHNS and CDR2 SASEGT. Trimming cost V 7 bases and J 9 bases; bases outside gene matches: 17. CDR3 region: CASTPPWGLVQREQFF. DNA for the CDR3: TGTGCCAGCACCCCCCCCTGGGGACTAGTTCAGCGTGAGCAGTTCTTC.

This clonotype came up many times. The chain employs TRBV29-1 and TRBJ2-5; tentatively, D is TRBD2 (6 bases). The germline CDR1 and CDR2 sequences are SQVTM and ANQGSEA. V was shortened by 3 bases and J by 5 bases, with 10 bases between the two germline ends. The CDR3 runs 12 residues. CDR3 residues: CSVDGGPETQYF. The DNA for the CDR3 is TGCAGCGTTGACGGGGGACCGGAGACCCAGTACTTC.

This clonotype was found a few times. This chain links TRBV27 with TRBJ1-5; weak D call: TRBD1 (6 bases). Trimming cost V 6 bases and J 0 bases, with 15 bases left between them. There are 16 residues in the CDR3. Germline V gene data show CDR1 as MNHEY and CDR2 as SMNVEV (reference sequence). CDR3 in amino acids: CASRPDGQFSNQPQHF. The CDR3 nucleotides read TGTGCCAGCAGGCCGGATGGACAGTTTAGCAATCAGCCCCAGCATTTT.

This clonotype appeared a few times. This chain links TRBV9 with TRBJ2-5; 10 positions agree with TRBD2. The CDR3 loop spans 14 amino acids. Germline V lookup: CDR1 SGDLS, CDR2 YYNGEE. J was trimmed by 5 bases and V by 4 bases; bases with no gene match: 5. The CDR3 region is CASSPGLAAETQYF. CDR3 nucleotides: TGTGCCAGCAGCCCAGGACTAGCGGCGGAGACCCAGTACTTC.

This clonotype has just a few counts. The chain joins TRBV6-2 or TRBV6-3 to TRBJ2-5; 10 bases match TRBD2. CDR1 is MNHEY, CDR2 SVGEGT, per germline. This CDR3 spans 16 amino acids. Germline trimming cut 5 bases from V and 2 bases from J; bases unmatched to any gene: 8. The CDR3 reads CASSDAPLAGQETQYF. For the CDR3, the DNA is TGTGCCAGCAGTGACGCCCCACTAGCGGGACAAGAGACCCAGTACTTC.

The rearrangement uses TRBV9 and TRBJ2-7, with D maybe TRBD2 (5 bases). Germline V lookup: CDR1 SGDLS, CDR2 YYNGEE. The CDR3 is made up of 14 amino acids. Trimming removed 0 bases from V and 0 bases from J, with 7 bases in between. CDR3 DNA: TGTGCCAGCAGCGTAGCAACTAGCTCCTACGAGCAGTACTTC. This encodes CASSVATSSYEQYF.

The chain couples TRBV5-1 to TRBJ1-1; D is unresolved. Trimming removed 4 bases at V and 5 bases at J, with 15 bases between. Germline V gene data show CDR1 as SGHRS and CDR2 as YFSETQ. The CDR3 is 14 amino acids. Here the CDR3 DNA reads TGCGCCAGCAGCCCCGGACGGGAGAGGACTGAAGCTTTCTTT. It specifies CASSPGRERTEAFF. The whole variable domain, remainder taken from reference TRBV5-1 and TRBJ1-1, is KAGVTQTPRYLIKTRGQQVTLSCSPISGHRSVSWYQQTPGQGLQFLFEYFSETQRNKGNFPGRFSGRQFSNSRSEMNVSTLELGDSALYLCASSPGRERTEAFFGQGTRLTVV.